The clone carrying this T cell receptor beta chain was detected a few times. Random hexamers were used to reverse transcribe 0.5 to 1 ug of RNA. Amplification of TCR beta CDR3 spanned 54 Vbeta and 13 Jbeta via immunoSEQ multiplex PCR. TCRdb independently ran MiXCR on the immunoSEQ multiplex PCR reads; one entry per CDR3 protein. Of about 210,000 distinct CDR3 sequences detected, about 95% appear once; the ten largest clones hold 0.095%. The data are from a study of CD8 T cells in Susac syndrome. The study sequenced TCR beta in blood CD8+ and CD4+ T cells. The authors negatively isolated CD8+ and CD4+ T cells and FACS-enriched TEMRA cells. The CDR3 sequence is 13 residues long.

Sequenced material: CD4+ T cells from PBMCs. The origin of this receptor is a human donor with multiple sclerosis. The rearrangement joins TRBV21-1 to TRBJ2-7; the DNA was not compared with TRBD1, the D call given in the table. TRBV21-1 corresponds to a pseudogene. The CDR3 here is CASSTDRGYEQYF. CDR3 DNA sequence: TGTGCCAGCAGCACCGACAGGGGCTACGAGCAGTACTTC.